The 11 T cell receptor beta chains given below trace back to one sample, sequenced in a study of CD8 T cells in ankylosing spondylitis. TCRdb itself ran the 5' RACE reads through MiXCR, one entry per CDR3 protein. The sample has hundreds of thousands of distinct CDR3 sequences; 26% are singletons. Study results and limitations: Seemingly characteristic of ankylosing spondylitis blood was a TCR beta motif consisting of fewer than 10 highly homologous variants.

The antigens these receptors bind are not known. Material for sequencing was blood, either unsorted or a sorted T cell fraction (not recorded which). The receptors come from a male donor with ankylosing spondylitis.

This sequence joins TRBV20-1 and TRBJ2-5; D is possibly TRBD2 (5 bases). CDR1 and CDR2 (germline): DFQATT, SNEGSKA (reference sequence). The CDR3 sequence is 13 residues long. The V end lost 3 bases, the J end lost 5 bases, and 13 bases lay between the germline ends. The CDR3 loop reads CSARSGNRETQYF. CDR3 bases: TGCAGTGCTAGGTCGGGAAATAGGGAGACCCAGTACTTC.

The CDR3 reads CATSDGGQGTETQYF. Written as DNA, the CDR3 is TGTGCCACCAGTGATGGAGGACAAGGGACGGAGACCCAGTACTTC. The chain has TRBV24-1 and TRBJ2-5; either TRBD1 or TRBD2 may fit D (5 bases each). This CDR3 comprises 15 residues. The V end lost 3 bases, the J end lost 5 bases, and 15 bases lay between the germline ends. Germline V lookup: CDR1 KGHDR, CDR2 SFDVKD.

The gene calls are TRBV20-1 and TRBJ2-3, with a weak D call TRBD1 (5 bases). CDR3 length equals 14 residues. Germline CDR1 is DFQATT and CDR2 is SNEGSKA (reference sequence). The V gene lost 4 bases and the J gene lost 5 bases, with 16 bases spanning the gap. The CDR3: CSAKLHGQGDTQYF. The CDR3 nucleotides read TGCAGTGCTAAATTGCACGGGCAGGGAGATACGCAGTATTTT.

This clonotype came up many times. V usage is TRBV2 and J usage is TRBJ1-5; tentatively, D is TRBD1 (6 bases). CDR3 length: 15 residues. Germline CDR1 is SNHLY and CDR2 is FYNNEI. V lost 8 bases and J 0 bases, leaving 14 bases between the germline ends. DNA for the CDR3: TGTGCCAGCGTGGGGACAAGAAGTAGCAATCAGCCCCAGCATTTT. This translates into CASVGTRSSNQPQHF.

V and J are TRBV11-2 and TRBJ2-3; no clear D gene. Germline V gene data show CDR1 as SGHAT and CDR2 as FQNNGV. V lost 3 bases and J 3 bases, leaving 16 bases between the germline ends. CDR3 length: 16 amino acids. The CDR3 loop is CASSFQIGPRTDTQYF. For the CDR3, the DNA is TGTGCCAGCAGCTTCCAGATAGGGCCCCGGACAGATACGCAGTATTTT.

This clonotype was counted only a few times. This sequence joins TRBV7-9 and TRBJ2-7, with TRBD1 matching over 10 bases. Trimming at V came to 5 bases and at J to 9 bases, leaving 10 bases not matched to a gene. CDR1 SEHNR and CDR2 FQNEAQ come from the germline V gene (reference sequence). The CDR3 consists of 14 residues. In nucleotides, the CDR3 is TGTGCCAGCAGCACGGGACAGGGGTCTTCTAGGCAGTACTTC. Amino acids: CASSTGQGSSRQYF.

This clonotype was recorded a few times. V usage is TRBV7-2 and J usage is TRBJ2-3; D ambiguous. Trimming removed 2 bases at V and 11 bases at J, with 11 bases between. The germline CDR1 and CDR2 sequences are SGHTA and FQGNSA. The CDR3 extends over 12 amino acids. CDR3 region: CASSLKPPEQYF. The CDR3 coding sequence is TGTGCCAGCAGCTTAAAACCCCCCGAGCAGTATTTT.

The CDR3 is CATSDGGNTEAFF. DNA of the CDR3: TGTGCCACCAGTGACGGCGGGAACACTGAAGCTTTCTTT. The V gene is TRBV24-1, the J gene TRBJ1-1, with no clear D. The V end was cut by 4 bases, the J end by 1 base, with 6 bases between. CDR1 KGHDR and CDR2 SFDVKD come from the germline V gene. The CDR3 has 13 residues.

The chain is built from TRBV7-2 and TRBJ2-7; 10 bases agree with TRBD2. The CDR3 covers 15 residues. Germline V gene data show CDR1 as SGHTA and CDR2 as FQGNSA. J gave up 4 bases and V 5 bases, and 8 bases lay outside the gene matches. The CDR3 coding sequence is TGTGCCAGCAGCCAATCTAGCGGGAGTATGTACGAGCAGTACTTC. This codes for CASSQSSGSMYEQYF. Together with reference TRBV7-2 and TRBJ2-7, the CDR3 gives the full variable domain: GAGVSQSPSNKVTEKGKDVELRCDPISGHTALYWYRQSLGQGLEFLIYFQGNSAPDKSGLPSDRFSAERTGGSVSTLTIQRTQQEDSAVYLCASSQSSGSMYEQYFGPGTRLTVT.

CDR3 nucleotide sequence: TGCAGTGCTCTGTTCGGGACGACCTATGGCTACACCTTC. Protein product: CSALFGTTYGYTF. The chain is built from TRBV20-1 and TRBJ1-2; tentatively, D is TRBD1 (5 bases). V dropped 5 bases and J dropped 4 bases, with 14 bases sitting between them. This CDR3 spans 13 amino acids. In germline, CDR1 is DFQATT, CDR2 SNEGSKA (reference sequence).

The chain carries TRBV3-1 and TRBJ1-4; the D gene is possibly TRBD1 (6 bases). The germline V gene has CDR1 LGHDT and CDR2 YNNKEL (reference sequence). V lost 4 bases and J lost 7, with 25 bases in between. CDR3 length: 18 amino acids. The CDR3 DNA follows: TGTGCCAGCAGCCCTCTAAGGGGGACGTCAGGAGTAATTGAAAAACTGTTTTTT. It yields the protein CASSPLRGTSGVIEKLFF.